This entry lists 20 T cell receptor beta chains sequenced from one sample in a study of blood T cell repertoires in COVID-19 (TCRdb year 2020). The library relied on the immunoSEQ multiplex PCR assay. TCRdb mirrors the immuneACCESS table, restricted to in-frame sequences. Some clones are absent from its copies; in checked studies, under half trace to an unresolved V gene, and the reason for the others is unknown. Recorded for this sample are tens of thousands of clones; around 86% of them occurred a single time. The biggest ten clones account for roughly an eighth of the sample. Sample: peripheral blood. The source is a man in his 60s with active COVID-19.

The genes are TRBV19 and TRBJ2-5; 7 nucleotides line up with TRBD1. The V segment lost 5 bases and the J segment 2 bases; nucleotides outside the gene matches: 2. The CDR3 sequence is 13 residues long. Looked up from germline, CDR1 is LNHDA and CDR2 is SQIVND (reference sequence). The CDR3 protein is CASSRTGQETQYF. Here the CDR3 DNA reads TGTGCCAGTAGTCGGACAGGACAAGAGACCCAGTACTTC.

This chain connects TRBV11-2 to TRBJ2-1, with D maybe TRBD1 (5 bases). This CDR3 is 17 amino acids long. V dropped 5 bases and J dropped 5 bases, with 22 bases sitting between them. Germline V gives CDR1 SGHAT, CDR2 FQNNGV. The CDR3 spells CASSNPRAQGGHNEQFF. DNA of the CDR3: TGTGCCAGCAGCAACCCGCGAGCCCAGGGTGGCCACAATGAGCAGTTCTTC.

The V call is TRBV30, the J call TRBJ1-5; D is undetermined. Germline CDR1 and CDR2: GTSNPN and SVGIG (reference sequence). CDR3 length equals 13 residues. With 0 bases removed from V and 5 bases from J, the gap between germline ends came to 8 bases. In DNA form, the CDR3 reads TGTGCCTGGAGTGTAAACGGAGATCAGCCCCAGCATTTT. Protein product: CAWSVNGDQPQHF.

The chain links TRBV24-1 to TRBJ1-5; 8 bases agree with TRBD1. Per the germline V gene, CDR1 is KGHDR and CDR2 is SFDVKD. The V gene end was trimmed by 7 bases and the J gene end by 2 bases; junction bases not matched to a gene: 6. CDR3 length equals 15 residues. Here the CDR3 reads CATRDRGFCNQPQHF. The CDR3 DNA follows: TGTGCCACCAGAGACAGGGGATTTTGCAATCAGCCCCAGCATTTT.

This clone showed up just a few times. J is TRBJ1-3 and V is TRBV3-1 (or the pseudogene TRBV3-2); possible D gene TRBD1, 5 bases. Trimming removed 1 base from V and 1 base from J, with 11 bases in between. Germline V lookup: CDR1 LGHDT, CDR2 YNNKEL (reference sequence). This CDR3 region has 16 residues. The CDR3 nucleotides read TGTGCCAGCAGCCAAGGGGCGGGGCAATCTGGAAACACCATATATTTT. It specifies CASSQGAGQSGNTIYF.

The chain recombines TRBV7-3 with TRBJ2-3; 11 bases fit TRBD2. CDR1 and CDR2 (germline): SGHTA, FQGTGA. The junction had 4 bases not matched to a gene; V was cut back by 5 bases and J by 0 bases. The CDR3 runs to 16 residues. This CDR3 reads CASSPLAGGSTDTQYF. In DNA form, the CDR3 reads TGTGCCAGCAGCCCGCTAGCGGGAGGTAGCACAGATACGCAGTATTTT.

In nucleotides, the CDR3 is TGTGCCAGCAGCTTGAGCAGGGGGGTGTCTGGAAACACCATATATTTT. Encoded protein: CASSLSRGVSGNTIYF. The chain combines TRBV5-4 with TRBJ1-3; 7 bases agree with TRBD1. The CDR3 spans 16 residues. Germline values: CDR1 SGHNT, CDR2 YYREEE (reference sequence). J was trimmed by 1 base and V by 1 base; bases with no gene match: 5.

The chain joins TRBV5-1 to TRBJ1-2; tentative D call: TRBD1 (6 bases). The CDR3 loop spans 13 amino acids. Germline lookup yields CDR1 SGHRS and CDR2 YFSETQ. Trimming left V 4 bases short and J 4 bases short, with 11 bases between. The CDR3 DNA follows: TGCGCCAGCAGCCCCCGGGACACCTATGGCTACACCTTC. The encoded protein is CASSPRDTYGYTF.

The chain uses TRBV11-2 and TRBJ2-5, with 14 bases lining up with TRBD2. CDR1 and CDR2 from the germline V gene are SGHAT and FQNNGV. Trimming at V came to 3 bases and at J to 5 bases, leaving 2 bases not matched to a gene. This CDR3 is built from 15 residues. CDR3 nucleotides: TGTGCCAGCAGCTTCCGGACTAGCGGGAGGGAGACCCAGTACTTC. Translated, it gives CASSFRTSGRETQYF.

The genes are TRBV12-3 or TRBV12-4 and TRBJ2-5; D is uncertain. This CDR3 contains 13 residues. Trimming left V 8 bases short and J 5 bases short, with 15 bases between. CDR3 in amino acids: CASSLRGGETQYF. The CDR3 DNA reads TGTGCCAGCTCACTCCGTGGCGGCGAGACCCAGTACTTC.

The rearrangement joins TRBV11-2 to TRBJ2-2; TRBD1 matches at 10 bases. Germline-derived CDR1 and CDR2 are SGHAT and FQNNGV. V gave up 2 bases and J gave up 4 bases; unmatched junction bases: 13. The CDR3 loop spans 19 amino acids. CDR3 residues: CASSLPGQGLKGRTGELFF. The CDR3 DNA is TGTGCCAGCAGCTTACCGGGACAGGGGCTTAAGGGACGCACCGGGGAGCTGTTTTTT.

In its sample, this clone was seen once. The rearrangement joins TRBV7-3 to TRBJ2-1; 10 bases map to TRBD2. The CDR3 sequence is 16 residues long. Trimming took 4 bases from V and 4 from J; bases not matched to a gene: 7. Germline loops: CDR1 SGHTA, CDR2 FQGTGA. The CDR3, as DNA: TGTGCCAGCAGCTCCGTACGGACTAGCGGTTACAATGAGCAGTTCTTC. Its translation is CASSSVRTSGYNEQFF.

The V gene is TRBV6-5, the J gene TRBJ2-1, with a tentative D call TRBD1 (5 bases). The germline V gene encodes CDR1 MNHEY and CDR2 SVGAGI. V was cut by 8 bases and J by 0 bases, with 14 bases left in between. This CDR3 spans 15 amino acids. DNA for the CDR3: TGTGCCAGCGCCAGGGCACCCTTCTCCTACAATGAGCAGTTCTTC. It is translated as CASARAPFSYNEQFF.

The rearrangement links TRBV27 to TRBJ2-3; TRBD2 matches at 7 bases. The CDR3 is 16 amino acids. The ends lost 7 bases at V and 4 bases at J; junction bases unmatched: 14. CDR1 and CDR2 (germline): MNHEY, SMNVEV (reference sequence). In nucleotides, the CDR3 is TGTGCCAGCACGAAAAGGCCCGGGCTAGCGGCAGATACGCAGTATTTT. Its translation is CASTKRPGLAADTQYF.

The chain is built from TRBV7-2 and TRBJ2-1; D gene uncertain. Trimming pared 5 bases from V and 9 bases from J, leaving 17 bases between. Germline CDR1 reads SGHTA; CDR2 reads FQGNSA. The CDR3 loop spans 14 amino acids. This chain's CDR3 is CASSPARRLGEQFF. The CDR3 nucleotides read TGTGCCAGCAGCCCGGCTAGACGCCTTGGTGAGCAGTTCTTC.

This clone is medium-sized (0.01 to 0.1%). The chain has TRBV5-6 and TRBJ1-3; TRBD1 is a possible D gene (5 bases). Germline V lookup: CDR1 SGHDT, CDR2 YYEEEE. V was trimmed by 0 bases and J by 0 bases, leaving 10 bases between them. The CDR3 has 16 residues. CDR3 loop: CASSLGPGRSGNTIYF. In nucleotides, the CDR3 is TGTGCCAGCAGCTTGGGCCCAGGGCGCTCTGGAAACACCATATATTTT.

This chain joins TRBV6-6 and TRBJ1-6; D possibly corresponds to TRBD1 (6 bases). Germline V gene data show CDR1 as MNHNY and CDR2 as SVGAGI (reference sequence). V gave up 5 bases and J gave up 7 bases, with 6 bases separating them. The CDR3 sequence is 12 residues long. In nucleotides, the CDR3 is TGTGCCAGCAGTGACAGGAATTCACCCCTCCACTTT. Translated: CASSDRNSPLHF.

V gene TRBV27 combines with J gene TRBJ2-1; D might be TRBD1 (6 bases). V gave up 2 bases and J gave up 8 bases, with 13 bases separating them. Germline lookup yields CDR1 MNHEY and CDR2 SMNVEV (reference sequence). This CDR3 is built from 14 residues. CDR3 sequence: CASSLTGSVDEQFF. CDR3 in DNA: TGTGCCAGCAGTTTAACAGGGTCGGTCGATGAGCAGTTCTTC.

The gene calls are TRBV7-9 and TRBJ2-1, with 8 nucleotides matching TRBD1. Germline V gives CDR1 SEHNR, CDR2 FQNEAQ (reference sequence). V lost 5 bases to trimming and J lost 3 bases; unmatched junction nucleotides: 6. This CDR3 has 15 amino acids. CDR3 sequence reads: CASSHGQGSYNEQFF. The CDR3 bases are TGTGCCAGCAGCCATGGACAGGGTAGCTACAATGAGCAGTTCTTC.

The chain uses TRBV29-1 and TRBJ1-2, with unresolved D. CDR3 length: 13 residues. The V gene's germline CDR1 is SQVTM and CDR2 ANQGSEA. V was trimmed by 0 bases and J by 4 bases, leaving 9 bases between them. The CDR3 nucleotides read TGCAGCGTTGAAGATTACAGTATCTATGGCTACACCTTC. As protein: CSVEDYSIYGYTF.